This TCR beta chain stems from a study of PD-1 blockade in classical Hodgkin lymphoma. After autologous stem cell transplantation all patients relapsed, and prior brentuximab vedotin exposure differed between cohorts. J gave up 5 bases and V 3 bases, and 14 bases lay outside the gene matches. Germline CDR1 reads MDHEN; CDR2 reads SYDVKM. The length of the CDR3 is 18 residues. Profiling relied on immunoSEQ multiplex PCR, and the TCRdb table lists in-frame clones only, not all of them. The table records some 84,000 clones, approximately 91% of them present only once. Concerning this clone: Its antigen is currently unknown.

Findings and caveats of the study: As was reported, newly diagnosed patients showed lower baseline TCR diversity than healthy donors did. Significant TCR diversity gains by C4D1 occurred in CD4+ but not CD8+ cells.

The starting material was peripheral blood mononuclear cells (PBMCs), obtained at baseline. The chain recombines TRBV28 with TRBJ1-5, with 9 bases that match TRBD1. This TCR came from a human donor with classical Hodgkin lymphoma. In DNA form, the CDR3 reads TGTGCCAGCAGTTTGCCAGGCTCGGACAGGGGTTTATATCAGCCCCAGCATTTT. Its protein product is CASSLPGSDRGLYQPQHF.